This entry concerns a single TCR beta chain. Antigen: not known. This sample is part of a study of T-cell reconstitution after alpha-beta-depleted transplantation in children. The TCRbeta library was prepared with unique molecular identifiers. TCRdb ran MiXCR on the PCR reads and lists one entry per CDR3 protein. Of about 120,000 distinct CDR3 sequences listed, 23% are singletons. General observations from the study: By one year post-transplant, T-cell counts and diversity largely arose from T cells that were newly produced.

V gave up 6 bases and J gave up 1 base; unmatched junction bases: 4. CDR3 length equals 15 residues. This sequence joins TRBV12-3 or TRBV12-4 and TRBJ2-5; the match to TRBD2 covers 11 bases. This clonotype originated in a male patient aged 2-9 years who had a stem cell transplant for chronic granulomatous disease, so the T cells may come from the graft donor. The material sequenced was PBMCs, mostly from graft donor cells, taken 180 days after TCRalphabeta/CD19-depleted stem cell transplant. CDR3 sequence: CASSGLAGTQETQYF. For the CDR3, the DNA is TGTGCCAGCAGCGGACTAGCGGGTACCCAAGAGACCCAGTACTTC.